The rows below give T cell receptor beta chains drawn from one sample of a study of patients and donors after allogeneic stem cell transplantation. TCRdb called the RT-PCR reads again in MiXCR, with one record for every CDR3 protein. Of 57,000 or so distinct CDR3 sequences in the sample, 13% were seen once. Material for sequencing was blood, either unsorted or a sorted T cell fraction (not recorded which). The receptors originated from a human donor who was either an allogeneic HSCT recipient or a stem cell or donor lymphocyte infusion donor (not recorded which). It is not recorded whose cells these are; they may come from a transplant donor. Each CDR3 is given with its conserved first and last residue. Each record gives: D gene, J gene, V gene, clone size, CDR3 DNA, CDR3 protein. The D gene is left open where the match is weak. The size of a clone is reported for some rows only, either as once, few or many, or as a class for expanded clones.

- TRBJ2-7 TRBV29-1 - TGCAGCGTTGAAGATAGGAGGACGGATAACGAGCAGTACTTC CSVEDRRTDNEQYF
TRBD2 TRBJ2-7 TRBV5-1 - TGCGCCAGCAGCTTACGACTAGCGGGGGCAGGGGACGAGCAGTACTTC CASSLRLAGAGDEQYF
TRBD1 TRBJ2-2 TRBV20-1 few TGCAGTGCTCCCACAGGGGGCACGGACACCGGGGAGCTGTTTTTT CSAPTGGTDTGELFF
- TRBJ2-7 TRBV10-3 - TGTGCCATCAGTGAGAAAACCGGGGCCCTGGCGTCCTACGAGCAGTACTTC CAISEKTGALASYEQYF
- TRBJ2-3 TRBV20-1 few TGCAGTGCTAGAGATCGGGCCGGAACAGATACGCAGTATTTT CSARDRAGTDTQYF
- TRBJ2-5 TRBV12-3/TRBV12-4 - TGTGCCAGCAGTTTAGGGGGGTTTGGGCCAAAAGAGACCCAGTACTTC CASSLGGFGPKETQYF
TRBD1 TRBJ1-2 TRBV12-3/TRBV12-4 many TGTGCCAGCACTACCCCGGGACAGCGAGGTAGTGGCTACACCTTC CASTTPGQRGSGYTF
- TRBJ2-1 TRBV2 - TGTGCCAGCAGTGATGGGCGGGATTGGGACTACAATGAGCAGTTCTTC CASSDGRDWDYNEQFF
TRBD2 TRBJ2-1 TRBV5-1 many TGCGCCAGCAGCTTGCCTAGCGGACTCAACAATGAGCAGTTCTTC CASSLPSGLNNEQFF
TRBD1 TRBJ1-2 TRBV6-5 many TGTGCCAGCAGTTCCAAGAAACAGGGGGACTATGGCTACACCTTC CASSSKKQGDYGYTF
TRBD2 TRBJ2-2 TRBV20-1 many TGCAGTGCTAGGCTAGCGGGGAACACCGGGGAGCTGTTTTTT CSARLAGNTGELFF
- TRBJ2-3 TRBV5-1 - TGCGCCAGCAGCTGGAGCACAGATACGCAGTATTTT CASSWSTDTQYF
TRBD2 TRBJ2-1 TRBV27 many TGTGCCAGCAGTCCACTGACTAGCGGGACTTACAATGAGCAGTTCTTC CASSPLTSGTYNEQFF
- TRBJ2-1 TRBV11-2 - TGTGCCAGCAGCTTAGGATACGTAGGGGGGTTTGAGATCAGGAATGAGCAGTTCTTC CASSLGYVGGFEIRNEQFF
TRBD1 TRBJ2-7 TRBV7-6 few TGTGCCAGCAGCCCCCACGGGACAGGGCCCTACGAGCAGTACTTC CASSPHGTGPYEQYF
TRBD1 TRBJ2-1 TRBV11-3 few TGTGCCAGCAGCTTAGGGACCTACAGGGGTAATGAGCAGTTCTTC CASSLGTYRGNEQFF
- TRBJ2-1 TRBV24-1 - TGTGCCACCAGTGAACCCGGGACCGCCACCTACAATGAGCAGTTCTTC CATSEPGTATYNEQFF
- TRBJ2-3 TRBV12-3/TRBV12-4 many TGTGCCAGCAGCCCTACACAGGGTTGGTCCACAGATACGCAGTATTTT CASSPTQGWSTDTQYF
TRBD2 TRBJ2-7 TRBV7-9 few TGTGCCAGCAGCTCGATCCCGGGACTAGCGGGAGGTCAACCCTACGAGCAGTACTTC CASSSIPGLAGGQPYEQYF
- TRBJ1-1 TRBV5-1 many TGCGCCAGCAGCTCGAGTTCCGCCTTCCACACTGAAGCTTTCTTT CASSSSSAFHTEAFF
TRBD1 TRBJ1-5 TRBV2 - TGTGCCAGCAGTGCAGAACAGGGGCGCCTGAATCAGCCCCAGCATTTT CASSAEQGRLNQPQHF
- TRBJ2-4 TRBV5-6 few TGTGCCAGCAGCTCGACAGCCCCCAATAAAGGGGTCTTC CASSSTAPNKGVF
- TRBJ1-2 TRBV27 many TGTGCCAGCAGTTTAGGTGGACCATGGACCCTCTATGGCTACACCTTC CASSLGGPWTLYGYTF
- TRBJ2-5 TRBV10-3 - TGTGCCATCAGTGGCCCCCCCCTCGCAACGGGAATTAAAGAGACCCAGTACTTC CAISGPPLATGIKETQYF
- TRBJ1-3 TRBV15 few TGTGCCACCAGCAGAGTTTCGGGACTTGGAAAGGCGTTGGCTGGAAACACCATATATTTT CATSRVSGLGKALAGNTIYF
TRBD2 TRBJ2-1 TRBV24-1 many TGTGCCACCAGTGTCCGAGCGGGAACTGGCTACAATGAGCAGTTCTTC CATSVRAGTGYNEQFF
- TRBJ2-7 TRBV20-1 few TGCAGTGCTAGGGGAGGCTACGAGCAGTACTTC CSARGGYEQYF
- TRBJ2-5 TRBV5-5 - TGTGCCAGCAGCTTGGATGGGGTCAGGGAGACCCAGTACTTC CASSLDGVRETQYF
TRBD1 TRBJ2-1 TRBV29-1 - TGCAGCGCGGACAGGGGTTTAAATGAGCAGTTCTTC CSADRGLNEQFF
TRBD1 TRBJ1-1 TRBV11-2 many TGTGCCAGCAGAATCGGAGTAGGGGGCTCTGAAGCTTTCTTT CASRIGVGGSEAFF
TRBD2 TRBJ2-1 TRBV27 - TGTGCCAGCAGTCAGCCCGGGACTAGCCCTTGGAATGAGCAGTTCTTC CASSQPGTSPWNEQFF
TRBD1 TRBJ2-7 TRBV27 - TGTGCCAGCAGTTTATCCGGCCAGGGGGCCTTCTCCTACGAGCAGTACTTC CASSLSGQGAFSYEQYF